Each of the 7 T cell receptor beta chains below was sequenced from the same sample in a study of cytomegalovirus exposure and HLA in healthy donors (TCRdb year 2017). Libraries were built with the immunoSEQ multiplex PCR assay. For the multiplex PCR, a mixture combining 60 forward primers for TCR Vbeta segments and 13 reverse primers for TCR Jbeta segments was used. In its TCRdb copy, this immuneACCESS table keeps in-frame sequences only and misses some clones. Where compared with another copy, unresolved V genes explain less than half of these, and the others have no known cause. Recorded for this sample are roughly 70,000 clones; 74% of them occurred a single time. Over 9.5% of the sample comes from the top ten. Sequencing input: PBMCs. The source of these receptors is a human donor in good health.

This clone was seen once. The rearrangement uses TRBV30 and TRBJ2-6, with D possibly being TRBD1 (5 bases). CDR3 length: 16 residues. The V gene lost 3 bases and the J gene lost 0 bases, with 12 bases spanning the gap. The V gene's germline CDR1 is GTSNPN and CDR2 SVGIG (reference sequence). The CDR3 loop is CAWSDDDSSGANVLTF. CDR3 coding DNA: TGTGCCTGGAGCGACGATGACAGCTCTGGGGCCAACGTCCTGACTTTC. Full variable domain (missing parts from reference TRBV30 and TRBJ2-6): SQTIHQWPATLVQPVGSPLSLECTVEGTSNPNLYWYRQAAGRGLQLLFYSVGIGQISSEVPQNLSASRPQDRQFILSSKKLLLSDSGFYLCAWSDDDSSGANVLTFGAGSRLTVL.

For the CDR3, the DNA is TGTGCCAGCAGCCCACTAGCGGACGCCTCCTACAATGAGCAGTTCTTC. Translation: CASSPLADASYNEQFF. The chain links TRBV9 to TRBJ2-1, with 8 nucleotides matching TRBD2. J gave up 0 bases and V 4 bases, and 6 bases lay outside the gene matches. In germline, CDR1 is SGDLS, CDR2 YYNGEE. This CDR3 contains 16 residues.

In the case of this clone: Mismatch with germline at one junction end may stem from a read error. The rearrangement uses TRBV10-3 and TRBJ2-7; TRBD2 agrees at 8 bases. The CDR3 has 14 amino acids. Germline lookup yields CDR1 ENHRY and CDR2 SYGVKD. Written as DNA, the CDR3 is TGTGCCATCATCCCGGGACTAGGCTCCGACGAGCAGTACTTC. It codes for CAIIPGLGSDEQYF.

In its sample, this clone was seen once. The gene calls are TRBV5-1 and TRBJ2-7, with 7 bases fitting TRBD1. V gave up 5 bases and J gave up 1 base; unmatched junction bases: 6. The CDR3 runs 14 residues. The germline gives CDR1 SGHRS, CDR2 YFSETQ. DNA of the CDR3: TGCGCCAGCAGTCGACAGGGTATATCCTACGAGCAGTACTTC. Translation gives CASSRQGISYEQYF.

This chain links TRBV18 with TRBJ2-7; 8 bases agree with TRBD1. This CDR3 spans 13 amino acids. CDR1 is KGHSH, CDR2 LQKENI, per germline. J gave up 0 bases and V 8 bases, and 3 bases lay outside the gene matches. CDR3 coding DNA: TGTGCCAGCCAGGACAGGGTCTCCTACGAGCAGTACTTC. Its translation is CASQDRVSYEQYF.

The chain is built from TRBV10-3 and TRBJ2-5, with TRBD2 matching over 11 bases. The CDR3 covers 15 residues. V lost 6 bases, J lost 2 bases, and 5 bases stayed unmatched. The germline V gene encodes CDR1 ENHRY and CDR2 SYGVKD. The CDR3 spells CAIRPGLAVQETQYF. The CDR3 DNA is TGTGCCATCAGACCGGGACTAGCGGTACAAGAGACCCAGTACTTC.

This chain joins TRBV4-2 and TRBJ2-4; TRBD1 might be the D (6 bases). The germline V and J ends were trimmed by 5 bases and 5 bases, with 13 bases remaining between them. The CDR3 is 14 residues long. The germline CDR1 and CDR2 sequences are LGHNA and YNFKEQ. CDR3 sequence (DNA): TGTGCCAGCAGCTTAGACAGGACCCAAAACATTCAGTACTTC. Translation gives CASSLDRTQNIQYF.